Listed below are T cell receptor beta chains from one sample, sequenced in a study of T cell responses to AZD1222 COVID-19 vaccine. Libraries were prepared by immunoSEQ multiplex PCR; TCRdb keeps only in-frame clonotypes and omits some of them. Of more than 95,000 clones listed, nearly 95% are singletons. The sample consisted of peripheral blood, taken on day 0 of AZD1222 vaccination. The receptors derive from an adult in good health. The CDR3 runs from the conserved cysteine through the conserved F or W. D genes are given only for firm matches. Where a row states a size, it is once, few, many or the class of an expanded clone; other rows omit it.

v_call: TRBV7-2
clone_size: NA
j_call: TRBJ2-7
cdr3_length: 16
d_call: TRBD2
cdr3_nt: TGTGCCAGCAGCCCCGGGGGAGCGGGACCCCGGGGCGAGCAGTACTTC
cdr3_aa: CASSPGGAGPRGEQYF

v_call: TRBV6-5
clone_size: NA
j_call: TRBJ1-3
cdr3_length: 12
d_call: NA
cdr3_nt: TGTGCCAGCAGGTCGACAGGAAACACCATATATTTT
cdr3_aa: CASRSTGNTIYF

v_call: TRBV5-1
clone_size: NA
j_call: TRBJ2-1
cdr3_length: 18
d_call: TRBD2
cdr3_nt: TGCGCCAGCACCGGGACTAGCGGGAGCGCGACCTATTACAATGAGCAGTTCTTC
cdr3_aa: CASTGTSGSATYYNEQFF

v_call: TRBV2
clone_size: NA
j_call: TRBJ1-4
cdr3_length: 13
d_call: NA
cdr3_nt: TGTGCCAGCAGGAAGGGACGGGCTGAAAAACTGTTTTTT
cdr3_aa: CASRKGRAEKLFF

v_call: TRBV2
clone_size: NA
j_call: TRBJ2-3
cdr3_length: 14
d_call: NA
cdr3_nt: TGTGCCAGCAGTGATCTCCTGAGCACAGATACGCAGTATTTT
cdr3_aa: CASSDLLSTDTQYF

v_call: TRBV24-1
clone_size: once
j_call: TRBJ2-5
cdr3_length: 18
d_call: TRBD2
cdr3_nt: TGTGCCAACGTGGTTACTAGGGCGGGAGTAGGTTACCAAGAGACCCAGTACTTC
cdr3_aa: CANVVTRAGVGYQETQYF

v_call: TRBV10-3
clone_size: once
j_call: TRBJ2-3
cdr3_length: 12
d_call: NA
cdr3_nt: TGTGCCACCGAGGACAACCCAGATACGCAGTATTTT
cdr3_aa: CATEDNPDTQYF

v_call: TRBV30
clone_size: NA
j_call: TRBJ1-1
cdr3_length: 11
d_call: NA
cdr3_nt: TGTGCCTGGAAGGTAAACACTGAAGCTTTCTTT
cdr3_aa: CAWKVNTEAFF

v_call: TRBV3-1/TRBV3-2
clone_size: NA
j_call: TRBJ1-2
cdr3_length: 15
d_call: NA
cdr3_nt: TGTGCCAGCAGCCAAGATTGGGGGCGCAACTATGGCTACACCTTC
cdr3_aa: CASSQDWGRNYGYTF

v_call: TRBV6-5
clone_size: NA
j_call: TRBJ2-7
cdr3_length: 12
d_call: NA
cdr3_nt: TGTGCCAGCAGTTCAACCCCCTACGAGCAGTACTTC
cdr3_aa: CASSSTPYEQYF

v_call: TRBV11-2
clone_size: NA
j_call: TRBJ2-1
cdr3_length: 13
d_call: NA
cdr3_nt: TGTGCCAGCAGCTTAGATCGCAACAATGAGCAGTTCTTC
cdr3_aa: CASSLDRNNEQFF

v_call: TRBV10-3
clone_size: NA
j_call: TRBJ1-5
cdr3_length: 15
d_call: NA
cdr3_nt: TGTGCCATCAGTGAAGATGGTCTTAGCAATCAGCCCCAGCATTTT
cdr3_aa: CAISEDGLSNQPQHF

v_call: TRBV7-8
clone_size: once
j_call: TRBJ2-2
cdr3_length: 17
d_call: NA
cdr3_nt: TGTGCCAGCAGCCTGAGTCGGTTAGCGTCGAACACCGGGGAGCTGTTTTTT
cdr3_aa: CASSLSRLASNTGELFF

v_call: TRBV19
clone_size: NA
j_call: TRBJ1-3
cdr3_length: 16
d_call: TRBD1
cdr3_nt: TGTGCCAGTAGTCCCCCGCCTGACAGGGTTAGAAACACCATATATTTT
cdr3_aa: CASSPPPDRVRNTIYF

v_call: TRBV6-5
clone_size: NA
j_call: TRBJ2-3
cdr3_length: 14
d_call: NA
cdr3_nt: TGTGCCAGCAGTTCTCTTCAGAGCACAGATACGCAGTATTTT
cdr3_aa: CASSSLQSTDTQYF

v_call: TRBV6-5
clone_size: NA
j_call: TRBJ1-2
cdr3_length: 12
d_call: TRBD1
cdr3_nt: TGTGCCAGCTCGCAGGGGGCGGACGGCTACACCTTC
cdr3_aa: CASSQGADGYTF

v_call: TRBV6-5
clone_size: NA
j_call: TRBJ2-7
cdr3_length: 13
d_call: TRBD1
cdr3_nt: TGTGCCAGCAGCCGGGACAGAAGCTACGAGCAGTACTTC
cdr3_aa: CASSRDRSYEQYF

v_call: TRBV7-9
clone_size: NA
j_call: TRBJ2-5
cdr3_length: 13
d_call: NA
cdr3_nt: TGTGCCAGCACCCCCGCTGGGACGGAGACCCAGTACTTC
cdr3_aa: CASTPAGTETQYF

v_call: TRBV30
clone_size: once
j_call: TRBJ2-7
cdr3_length: 11
d_call: NA
cdr3_nt: TGTGCCTGGGGGGGGATGAACGAGCAGTACTTC
cdr3_aa: CAWGGMNEQYF

v_call: TRBV27
clone_size: NA
j_call: TRBJ2-7
cdr3_length: 15
d_call: TRBD2
cdr3_nt: TGTGCCAGCACGGCCGGGACTAGCGGGAGAAATGAGCAGTACTTC
cdr3_aa: CASTAGTSGRNEQYF

v_call: TRBV11-2
clone_size: NA
j_call: TRBJ2-7
cdr3_length: 18
d_call: TRBD2
cdr3_nt: TGTGCCAGCAGCTGGCGTTCGTTGGGACTAGCGGACCGTTTTGAGCAGTACTTC
cdr3_aa: CASSWRSLGLADRFEQYF

v_call: TRBV10-2
clone_size: NA
j_call: TRBJ1-1
cdr3_length: 14
d_call: NA
cdr3_nt: TGCGCCAGCGGGGAGGCCTCCTGGGGCACTGAAGCTTTCTTT
cdr3_aa: CASGEASWGTEAFF

v_call: TRBV5-1
clone_size: NA
j_call: TRBJ1-1
cdr3_length: 15
d_call: NA
cdr3_nt: TGCGCCAGCAGCTTAGGTACGGGGGTGCGCACTGAAGCTTTCTTT
cdr3_aa: CASSLGTGVRTEAFF

v_call: TRBV4-3
clone_size: NA
j_call: TRBJ2-7
cdr3_length: 18
d_call: TRBD2
cdr3_nt: TGCGCCAGCAGCCAAAGACGATCTAGCGGACTGCGCTCCTACGAGCAGTACTTC
cdr3_aa: CASSQRRSSGLRSYEQYF

v_call: TRBV6-5
clone_size: NA
j_call: TRBJ2-1
cdr3_length: 13
d_call: NA
cdr3_nt: TGTGCCAGCAGTTCCGAATCGGTTGGTGAGCAGTTCTTC
cdr3_aa: CASSSESVGEQFF

v_call: TRBV7-9
clone_size: NA
j_call: TRBJ2-1
cdr3_length: 15
d_call: TRBD2
cdr3_nt: TGTGCCAGCAGCTCTCGTCTAGCGGGAGATCATGAGCAGTTCTTC
cdr3_aa: CASSSRLAGDHEQFF

v_call: TRBV2
clone_size: NA
j_call: TRBJ2-1
cdr3_length: 15
d_call: NA
cdr3_nt: TGTGCCAGCAGTGATAGGGCTGGGTCGGGCAATGAGCAGTTCTTC
cdr3_aa: CASSDRAGSGNEQFF

v_call: TRBV30
clone_size: NA
j_call: TRBJ1-6
cdr3_length: 14
d_call: NA
cdr3_nt: TGTGCCTGGAGTCTTCAGCGTTATAATTCACCCCTCCACTTT
cdr3_aa: CAWSLQRYNSPLHF

v_call: TRBV6-5
clone_size: once
j_call: TRBJ1-5
cdr3_length: 15
d_call: NA
cdr3_nt: TGTGCCAGCATATTAGGGTCCTATAGCAATCAGCCCCAGCATTTT
cdr3_aa: CASILGSYSNQPQHF

v_call: TRBV5-1
clone_size: NA
j_call: TRBJ2-1
cdr3_length: 16
d_call: NA
cdr3_nt: TGCGCCAGCAGCTTGGGCGCGGGCACATCCTACAATGAGCAGTTCTTC
cdr3_aa: CASSLGAGTSYNEQFF

v_call: TRBV18
clone_size: NA
j_call: TRBJ2-7
cdr3_length: 15
d_call: TRBD2
cdr3_nt: TGTGCCAGCTCACCCGGGACTAGCGGTTCCTACGAGCAGTACTTC
cdr3_aa: CASSPGTSGSYEQYF

v_call: TRBV25-1
clone_size: once
j_call: TRBJ1-2
cdr3_length: 13
d_call: NA
cdr3_nt: TGTGCCAGCTCGGCAGGCAGTCACTATGGCTACACCTTC
cdr3_aa: CASSAGSHYGYTF

v_call: TRBV27
clone_size: NA
j_call: TRBJ2-3
cdr3_length: 16
d_call: TRBD2
cdr3_nt: TGTGCCAGCAGTCGGACTAGCGGGAGCGGACGAGATACGCAGTATTTT
cdr3_aa: CASSRTSGSGRDTQYF

v_call: TRBV3-1/TRBV3-2
clone_size: NA
j_call: TRBJ2-2
cdr3_length: 14
d_call: NA
cdr3_nt: TGTGCCAGCAGCCAAGACAGTTTAGGCAGGGAGCTGTTTTTT
cdr3_aa: CASSQDSLGRELFF

v_call: TRBV9
clone_size: NA
j_call: TRBJ2-3
cdr3_length: 14
d_call: TRBD2
cdr3_nt: TGTGCCAGCAGCGTAGGGCGGGAGACAGATACGCAGTATTTT
cdr3_aa: CASSVGRETDTQYF

v_call: TRBV5-8
clone_size: NA
j_call: TRBJ1-4
cdr3_length: 16
d_call: NA
cdr3_nt: TGTGCCAGCAGCTTGGGGCAGACGTCTACTAATGAAAAACTGTTTTTT
cdr3_aa: CASSLGQTSTNEKLFF

v_call: TRBV5-8
clone_size: NA
j_call: TRBJ2-1
cdr3_length: 14
d_call: NA
cdr3_nt: TGTGCCAGCAGCTTTCCGATCGGGGACAATGAGCAGTTCTTC
cdr3_aa: CASSFPIGDNEQFF

v_call: TRBV14
clone_size: NA
j_call: TRBJ1-1
cdr3_length: 13
d_call: NA
cdr3_nt: TGTGCCAGCAGTAAAGGGGGGAACACTGAAGCTTTCTTT
cdr3_aa: CASSKGGNTEAFF

v_call: TRBV6-2/TRBV6-3
clone_size: NA
j_call: TRBJ1-5
cdr3_length: 13
d_call: NA
cdr3_nt: TGTGCCAGCAGCTTGATCGCCCCCCAGCCCCAGCATTTT
cdr3_aa: CASSLIAPQPQHF

v_call: TRBV28
clone_size: NA
j_call: TRBJ2-7
cdr3_length: 15
d_call: TRBD2
cdr3_nt: TGTGCCAGCAGTTTAACGACTAGCGGGACGAAAGAGCAGTACTTC
cdr3_aa: CASSLTTSGTKEQYF

v_call: TRBV4-2
clone_size: NA
j_call: TRBJ1-3
cdr3_length: 16
d_call: TRBD1
cdr3_nt: TGTGCCAGCAGCCAGAATCGCGGGACAGGGGAAAACACCATATATTTT
cdr3_aa: CASSQNRGTGENTIYF